The clone carrying this TCR beta chain was picked up many times. Its cognate antigen is unknown. The data belong to a study of early T cells in non-severe SARS-CoV-2 infection. Study-wide findings and caveats: Comparison of clonotypes with VDJdb favored anti-spike CD8 responses while missing private and CD4 specificities.

Attachment of unique molecular identifiers was made to individual cDNA molecules. TCRdb reanalysed the 5' RACE reads using MiXCR and keeps one entry per CDR3 protein. The profile shows roughly 80,000 distinct CDR3 sequences, about an eighth of them singletons. The CDR3 is 11 residues long. Trimming took off 7 bases at V and 1 base at J, with 7 bases between the two ends. The germline gives CDR1 SQVTM, CDR2 ANQGSEA. The specimen was whole blood. The chain uses TRBV29-1 and TRBJ1-1, with D uncertain. The receptor was derived from an adult who was a healthcare worker with PCR-confirmed SARS-CoV-2 infection or an uninfected control (not recorded which). CDR3 region: CSGAQNTEAFF. The CDR3 coding sequence is TGCAGCGGGGCACAGAACACTGAAGCTTTCTTT.